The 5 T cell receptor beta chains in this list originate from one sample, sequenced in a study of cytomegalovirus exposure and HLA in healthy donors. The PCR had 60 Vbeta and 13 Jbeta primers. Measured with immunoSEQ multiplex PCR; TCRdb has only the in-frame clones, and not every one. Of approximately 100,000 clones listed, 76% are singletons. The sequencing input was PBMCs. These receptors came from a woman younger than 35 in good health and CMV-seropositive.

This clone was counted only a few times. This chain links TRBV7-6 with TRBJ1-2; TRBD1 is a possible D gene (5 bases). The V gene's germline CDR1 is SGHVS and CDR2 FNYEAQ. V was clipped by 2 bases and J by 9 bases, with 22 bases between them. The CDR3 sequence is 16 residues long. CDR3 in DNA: TGTGCCAGCAGCTTAATCCGGGGAGGGGATGGGGCAAGCTACACCTTC. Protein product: CASSLIRGGDGASYTF.

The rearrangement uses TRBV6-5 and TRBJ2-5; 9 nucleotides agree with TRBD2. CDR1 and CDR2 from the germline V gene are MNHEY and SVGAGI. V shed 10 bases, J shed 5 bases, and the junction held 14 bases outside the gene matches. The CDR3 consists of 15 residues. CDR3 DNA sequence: TGTGCCACCTCCATGCGGGGGGGGGCCCGGGAGACCCAGTACTTC. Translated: CATSMRGGARETQYF.

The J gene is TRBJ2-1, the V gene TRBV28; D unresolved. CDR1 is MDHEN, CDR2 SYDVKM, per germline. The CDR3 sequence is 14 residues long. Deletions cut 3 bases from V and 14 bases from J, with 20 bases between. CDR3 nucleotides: TGTGCCAGCAGTTTGCCCCAAGCGTCGGCTTGGGAGTTCTTC. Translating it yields CASSLPQASAWEFF.

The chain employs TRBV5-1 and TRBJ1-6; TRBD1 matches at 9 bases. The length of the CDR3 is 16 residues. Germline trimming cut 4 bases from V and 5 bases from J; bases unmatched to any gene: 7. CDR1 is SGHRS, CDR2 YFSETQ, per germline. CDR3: CASSQDRGWNNSPLHF. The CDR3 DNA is TGCGCCAGCAGCCAGGACAGGGGATGGAATAATTCACCCCTCCACTTT. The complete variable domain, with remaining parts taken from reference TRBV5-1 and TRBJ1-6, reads KAGVTQTPRYLIKTRGQQVTLSCSPISGHRSVSWYQQTPGQGLQFLFEYFSETQRNKGNFPGRFSGRQFSNSRSEMNVSTLELGDSALYLCASSQDRGWNNSPLHFGNGTRLTVT.

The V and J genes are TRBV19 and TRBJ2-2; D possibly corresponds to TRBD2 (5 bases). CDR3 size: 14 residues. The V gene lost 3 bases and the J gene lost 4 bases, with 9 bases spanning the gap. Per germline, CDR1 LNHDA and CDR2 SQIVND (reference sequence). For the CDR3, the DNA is TGTGCCAGTAGTATCTCTAGCACCACCGGGGAGCTGTTTTTT. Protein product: CASSISSTTGELFF.